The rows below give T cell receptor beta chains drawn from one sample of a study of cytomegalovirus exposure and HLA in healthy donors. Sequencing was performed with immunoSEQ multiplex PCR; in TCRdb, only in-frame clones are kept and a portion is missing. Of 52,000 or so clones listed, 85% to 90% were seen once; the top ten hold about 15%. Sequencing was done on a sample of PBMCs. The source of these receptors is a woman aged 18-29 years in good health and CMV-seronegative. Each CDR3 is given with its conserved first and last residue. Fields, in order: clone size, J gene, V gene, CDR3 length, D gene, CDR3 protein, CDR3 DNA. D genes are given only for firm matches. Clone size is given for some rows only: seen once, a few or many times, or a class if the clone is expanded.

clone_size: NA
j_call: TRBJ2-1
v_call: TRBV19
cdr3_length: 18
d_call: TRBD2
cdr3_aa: CASSPGLAGGGVGNEQFF
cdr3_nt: TGTGCCAGTAGTCCGGGACTAGCGGGAGGAGGTGTTGGCAATGAGCAGTTCTTC

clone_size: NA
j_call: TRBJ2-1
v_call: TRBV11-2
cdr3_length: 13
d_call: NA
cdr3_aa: CASSQRTLGGQFF
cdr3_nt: TGTGCCAGCAGCCAGCGAACCCTGGGGGGGCAGTTCTTC

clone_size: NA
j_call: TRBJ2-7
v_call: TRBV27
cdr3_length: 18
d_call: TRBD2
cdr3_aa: CASRGSRLAGIGAYEQYF
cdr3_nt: TGTGCCAGCAGGGGCAGCAGACTAGCGGGCATAGGAGCCTACGAGCAGTACTTC

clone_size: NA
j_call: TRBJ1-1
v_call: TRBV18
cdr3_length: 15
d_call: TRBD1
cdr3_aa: CASSRSGTGYTEAFF
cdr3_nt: TGTGCCAGCTCGCGTTCCGGGACAGGGTACACTGAAGCTTTCTTT

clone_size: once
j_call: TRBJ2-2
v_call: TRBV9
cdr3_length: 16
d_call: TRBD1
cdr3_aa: CASSPPGQGNTGELFF
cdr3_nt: TGTGCCAGCAGCCCACCCGGACAGGGGAACACCGGGGAGCTGTTTTTT

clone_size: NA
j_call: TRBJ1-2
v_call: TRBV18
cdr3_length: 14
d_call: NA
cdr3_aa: CASSPRGLLDGYTF
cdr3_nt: TGTGCCAGCTCACCACGCGGGCTCTTGGATGGCTACACCTTC

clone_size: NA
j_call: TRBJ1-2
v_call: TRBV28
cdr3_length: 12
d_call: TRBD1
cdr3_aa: CATLQGSYGYTF
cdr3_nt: TGTGCCACCCTACAGGGGTCCTATGGCTACACCTTC

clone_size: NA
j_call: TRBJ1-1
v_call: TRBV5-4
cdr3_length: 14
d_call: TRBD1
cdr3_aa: CASSRQGANTEAFF
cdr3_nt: TGTGCCAGCAGCAGACAGGGGGCCAACACTGAAGCTTTCTTT

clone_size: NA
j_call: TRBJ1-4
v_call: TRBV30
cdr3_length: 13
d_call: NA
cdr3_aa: CAWSPGRGEKLFF
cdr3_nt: TGTGCCTGGAGCCCTGGGCGGGGGGAAAAACTGTTTTTT

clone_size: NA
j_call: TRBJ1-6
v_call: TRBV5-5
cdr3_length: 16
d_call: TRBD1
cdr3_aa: CASSLSDRGETSPLHF
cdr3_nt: TGTGCCAGCAGCCTCAGTGACAGGGGGGAGACGTCACCCCTCCACTTT

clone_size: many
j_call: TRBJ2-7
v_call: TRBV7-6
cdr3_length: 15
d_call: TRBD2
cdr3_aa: CASSPGTSGNYEQYF
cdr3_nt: TGTGCCAGCAGCCCCGGGACTAGCGGGAACTACGAGCAGTACTTC

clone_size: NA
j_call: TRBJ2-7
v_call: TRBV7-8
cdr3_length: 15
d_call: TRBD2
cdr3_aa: CASSFSGRPHYEQYF
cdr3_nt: TGTGCCAGCAGCTTTAGCGGGAGGCCTCACTACGAGCAGTACTTC

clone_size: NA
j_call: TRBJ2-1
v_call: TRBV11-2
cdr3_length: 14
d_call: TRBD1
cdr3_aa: CASSSGLGRGEQFF
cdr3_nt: TGTGCCAGCAGCTCGGGATTGGGCAGGGGGGAGCAGTTCTTC

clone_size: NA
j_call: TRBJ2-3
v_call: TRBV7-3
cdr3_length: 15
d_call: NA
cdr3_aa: CASSFQGGNTDTQYF
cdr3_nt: TGTGCCAGCAGCTTCCAGGGGGGCAACACAGATACGCAGTATTTT

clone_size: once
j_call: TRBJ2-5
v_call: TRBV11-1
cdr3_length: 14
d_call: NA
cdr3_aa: CASSLIGFAETQYF
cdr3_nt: TGTGCCAGCAGCTTAATCGGGTTTGCAGAGACCCAGTACTTC

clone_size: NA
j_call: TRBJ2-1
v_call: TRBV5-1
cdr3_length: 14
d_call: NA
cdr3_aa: CASSQTSFSNEQFF
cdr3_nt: TGCGCCAGCAGCCAGACTAGTTTTTCCAATGAGCAGTTCTTC

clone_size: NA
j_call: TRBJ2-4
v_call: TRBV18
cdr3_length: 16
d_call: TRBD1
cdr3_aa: CASSPPNIRGQDIQYF
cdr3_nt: TGTGCCAGCTCACCACCAAATATAAGGGGGCAAGACATTCAGTACTTC

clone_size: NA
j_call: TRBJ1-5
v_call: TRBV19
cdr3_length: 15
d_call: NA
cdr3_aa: CASSMMAGSNQPQHF
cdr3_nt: TGTGCCAGTAGTATGATGGCCGGGAGCAATCAGCCCCAGCATTTT

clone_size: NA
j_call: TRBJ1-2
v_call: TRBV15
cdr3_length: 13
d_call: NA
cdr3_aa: CATTNRVDYGYTF
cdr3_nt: TGTGCCACCACGAACAGGGTCGACTATGGCTACACCTTC

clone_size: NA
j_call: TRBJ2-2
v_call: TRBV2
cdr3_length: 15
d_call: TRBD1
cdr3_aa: CASRNIGTATGELFF
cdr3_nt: TGTGCCAGCAGGAATATAGGGACAGCCACCGGGGAGCTGTTTTTT

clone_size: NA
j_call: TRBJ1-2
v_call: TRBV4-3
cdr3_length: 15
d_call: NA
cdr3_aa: CASSQGLKGNYGYTF
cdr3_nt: TGCGCCAGCAGCCAAGGGTTAAAGGGGAACTATGGCTACACCTTC

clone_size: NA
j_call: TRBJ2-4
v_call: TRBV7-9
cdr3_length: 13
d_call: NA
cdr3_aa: CASRGDTSYIQYF
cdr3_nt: TGTGCCAGCAGGGGAGACACGTCTTACATTCAGTACTTC

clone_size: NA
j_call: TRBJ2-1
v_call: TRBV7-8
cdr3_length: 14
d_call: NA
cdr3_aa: CASSLVVVGGEQFF
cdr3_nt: TGTGCCAGCAGCTTAGTCGTCGTAGGGGGTGAGCAGTTCTTC

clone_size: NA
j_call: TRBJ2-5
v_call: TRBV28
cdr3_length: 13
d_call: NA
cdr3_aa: CASSGRTQETQYF
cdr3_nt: TGTGCCAGCAGTGGCCGGACTCAAGAGACCCAGTACTTC

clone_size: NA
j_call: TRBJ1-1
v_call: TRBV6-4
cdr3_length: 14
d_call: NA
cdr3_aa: CASSDEGVNTEAFF
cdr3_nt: TGTGCCAGCAGTGACGAGGGTGTTAACACTGAAGCTTTCTTT

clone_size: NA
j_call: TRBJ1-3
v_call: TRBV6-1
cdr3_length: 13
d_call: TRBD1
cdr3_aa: CASRVDRGNTIYF
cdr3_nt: TGTGCCAGCAGGGTGGACAGGGGAAACACCATATATTTT

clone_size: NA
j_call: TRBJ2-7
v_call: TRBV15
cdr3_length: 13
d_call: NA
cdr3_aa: CATSGGTPYEQYF
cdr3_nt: TGTGCCACCAGCGGCGGGACCCCCTACGAGCAGTACTTC

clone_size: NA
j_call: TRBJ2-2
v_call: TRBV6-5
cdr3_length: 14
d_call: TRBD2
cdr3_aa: CASRLTSQAGELFF
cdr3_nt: TGTGCCAGCCGCTTGACTAGCCAGGCCGGGGAGCTGTTTTTT

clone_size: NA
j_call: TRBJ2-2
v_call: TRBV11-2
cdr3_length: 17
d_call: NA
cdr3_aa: CASSLSGLARNTGELFF
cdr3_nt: TGTGCCAGCAGCTTATCGGGCCTAGCGAGGAACACCGGGGAGCTGTTTTTT

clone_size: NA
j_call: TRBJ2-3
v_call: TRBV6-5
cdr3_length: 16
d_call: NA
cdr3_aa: CASSYSVRLVADTQYF
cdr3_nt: TGTGCCAGCAGTTACTCGGTTAGACTAGTAGCAGATACGCAGTATTTT

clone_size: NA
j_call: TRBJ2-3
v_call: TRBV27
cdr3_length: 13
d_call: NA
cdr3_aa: CASKWTSTDTQYF
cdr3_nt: TGTGCCAGCAAATGGACTAGCACAGATACGCAGTATTTT

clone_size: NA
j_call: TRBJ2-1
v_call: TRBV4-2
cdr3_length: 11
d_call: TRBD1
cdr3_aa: CASSQGTGLFF
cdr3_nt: TGTGCCAGCAGCCAAGGGACAGGTTTGTTCTTC

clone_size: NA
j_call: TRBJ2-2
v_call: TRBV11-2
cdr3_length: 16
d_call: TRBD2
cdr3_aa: CASSSTGGAYTGELFF
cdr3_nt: TGTGCCAGCAGCTCGACCGGGGGGGCATACACCGGGGAGCTGTTTTTT

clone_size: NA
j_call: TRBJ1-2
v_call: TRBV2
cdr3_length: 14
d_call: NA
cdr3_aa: CASSENAGVGGYTF
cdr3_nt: TGTGCCAGCAGTGAAAATGCAGGGGTGGGTGGCTACACCTTC

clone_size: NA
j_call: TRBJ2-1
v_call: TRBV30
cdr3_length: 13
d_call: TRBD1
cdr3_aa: CAWGADRDNEQFF
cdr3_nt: TGTGCCTGGGGGGCAGACAGGGACAATGAGCAGTTCTTC

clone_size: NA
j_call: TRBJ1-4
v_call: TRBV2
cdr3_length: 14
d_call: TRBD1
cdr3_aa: CASSGRQGFEKLFF
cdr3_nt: TGTGCCAGCAGTGGAAGACAGGGTTTTGAAAAACTGTTTTTT

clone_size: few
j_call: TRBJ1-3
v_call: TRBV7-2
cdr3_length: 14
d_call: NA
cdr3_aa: CASSPRGPGNTIYF
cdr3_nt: TGTGCCAGCAGCCCGCGGGGGCCTGGAAACACCATATATTTT

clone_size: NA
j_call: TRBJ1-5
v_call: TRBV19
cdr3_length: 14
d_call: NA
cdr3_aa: CASSISGGGQPQHF
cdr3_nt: TGTGCCAGTAGTATATCGGGGGGCGGTCAGCCCCAGCATTTT

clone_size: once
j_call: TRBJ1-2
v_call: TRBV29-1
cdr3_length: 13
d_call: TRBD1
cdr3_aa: CSVAGQGVGGYTF
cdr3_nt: TGCAGCGTTGCGGGACAGGGGGTGGGTGGCTACACCTTC

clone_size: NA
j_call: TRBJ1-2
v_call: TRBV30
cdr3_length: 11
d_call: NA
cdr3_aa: CAWSPSYGYTF
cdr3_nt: TGTGCCTGGAGCCCCAGCTATGGCTACACCTTC

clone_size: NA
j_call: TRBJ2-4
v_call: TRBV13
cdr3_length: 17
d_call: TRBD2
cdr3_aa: CASSPQAGGSTKNIQYF
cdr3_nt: TGTGCCAGCAGCCCCCAGGCGGGCGGGAGTACCAAAAACATTCAGTACTTC

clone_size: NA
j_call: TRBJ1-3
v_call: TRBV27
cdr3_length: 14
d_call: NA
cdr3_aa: CASSAQNSGNTIYF
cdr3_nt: TGTGCCAGCAGTGCACAGAACTCTGGAAACACCATATATTTT

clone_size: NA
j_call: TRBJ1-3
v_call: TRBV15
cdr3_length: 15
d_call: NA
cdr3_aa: CATSREASSGNTIYF
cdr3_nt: TGTGCCACCAGCAGAGAAGCGAGCTCTGGAAACACCATATATTTT

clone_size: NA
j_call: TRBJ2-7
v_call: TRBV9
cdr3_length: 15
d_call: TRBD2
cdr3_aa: CASSSTGTSVNEQYF
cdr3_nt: TGTGCCAGCAGCTCTACCGGGACTAGCGTCAACGAGCAGTACTTC

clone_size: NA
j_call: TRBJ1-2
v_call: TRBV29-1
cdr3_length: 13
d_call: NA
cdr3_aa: CSLQGAGPGGYTF
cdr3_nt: TGCAGCCTCCAAGGGGCGGGACCCGGCGGCTACACCTTC

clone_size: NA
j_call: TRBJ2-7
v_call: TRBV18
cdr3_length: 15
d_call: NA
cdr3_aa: CASSPPSSLSYEQYF
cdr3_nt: TGTGCCAGCTCACCACCCTCGAGCTTATCCTACGAGCAGTACTTC

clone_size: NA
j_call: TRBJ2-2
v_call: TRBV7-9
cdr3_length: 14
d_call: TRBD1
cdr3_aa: CASSAPGGVGELFF
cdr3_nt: TGTGCCAGCAGCGCACCAGGGGGTGTCGGGGAGCTGTTTTTT

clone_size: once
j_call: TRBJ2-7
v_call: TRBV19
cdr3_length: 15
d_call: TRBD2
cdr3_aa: CASSRITSGTYEQYF
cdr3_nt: TGTGCCAGTAGCCGGATTACTAGCGGGACGTACGAGCAGTACTTC

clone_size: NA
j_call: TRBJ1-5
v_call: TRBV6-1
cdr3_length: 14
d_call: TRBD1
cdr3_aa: CASSVGDRNQPQHF
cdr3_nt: TGTGCCAGCAGTGTTGGGGACAGAAATCAGCCCCAGCATTTT

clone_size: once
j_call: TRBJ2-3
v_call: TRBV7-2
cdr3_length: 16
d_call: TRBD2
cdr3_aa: CASSFRLAGEVDTQYF
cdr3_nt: TGTGCCAGCAGCTTCCGACTAGCGGGAGAAGTAGATACGCAGTATTTT

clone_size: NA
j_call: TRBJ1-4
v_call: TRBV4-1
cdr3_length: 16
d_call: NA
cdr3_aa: CASSHASGGAGEKLFF
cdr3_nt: TGCGCCAGCAGCCATGCCTCGGGGGGCGCGGGTGAAAAACTGTTTTTT

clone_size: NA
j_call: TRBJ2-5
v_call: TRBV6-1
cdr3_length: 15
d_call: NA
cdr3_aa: CASRAISSSAETQYF
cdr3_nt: TGTGCCAGCAGGGCAATTTCTAGCAGTGCGGAGACCCAGTACTTC

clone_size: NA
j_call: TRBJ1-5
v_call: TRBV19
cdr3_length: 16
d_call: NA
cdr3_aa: CASTSQAGATNQPQHF
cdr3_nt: TGTGCCAGTACCTCACAGGCAGGGGCGACGAATCAGCCCCAGCATTTT

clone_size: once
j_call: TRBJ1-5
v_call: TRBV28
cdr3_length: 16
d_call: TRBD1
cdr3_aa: CASSLWAGTGQQPQHF
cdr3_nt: TGTGCCAGCAGTTTATGGGCTGGGACAGGGCAACAGCCCCAGCATTTT

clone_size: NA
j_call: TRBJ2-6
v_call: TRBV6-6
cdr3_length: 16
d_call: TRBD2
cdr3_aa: CASIYSGGPGANVLTF
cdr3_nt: TGTGCCAGCATCTACAGCGGGGGGCCTGGGGCCAACGTCCTGACTTTC

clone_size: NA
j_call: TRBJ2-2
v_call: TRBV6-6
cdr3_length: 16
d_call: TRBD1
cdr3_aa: CASSYGTGVATGELFF
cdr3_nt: TGTGCCAGCAGTTATGGGACAGGGGTTGCCACCGGGGAGCTGTTTTTT